The subject of this entry is one TCR beta chain. The antigen remains undetermined. The data were obtained in a study of shared clonotypes between healthy human individuals. Study overall: The donors, a couple of women and a few men, were aged 18 to 49.

Clones were sequenced by immunoSEQ multiplex PCR, and TCRdb holds only the in-frame ones, with some missing. The profile covers 660,000 or so clones, with 95% to 96% appearing a single time and 0.11% taken by the ten largest. Losses at the gene ends were 7 bases for V and 3 bases for J; bases not matched to a gene: 5. This CDR3 contains 13 residues. Germline CDR1 and CDR2: ENHRY and SYGVKD. In the naive CD8 group, cells lacked CD45RO and were positively selected for CCR7, so terminally differentiated effector memory CD45RA+ cells were left out. Study conclusions and caveats: When compared with the clonotypes that were shared by all four sorted-subset donors, the non-shared clonotypes turned out to have lower generation probabilities. Few donors limited the genetic and exposure-history diversity represented. The study found about 5% of naive CD4 clonotypes shared across four donors.

The sample taken for sequencing was naive CD8+ T cells sorted from blood. This sequence joins TRBV10-3 and TRBJ2-7, with 8 positions matching TRBD2. The clonotype originates from a woman in her thirties in good health. The CDR3 sequence: CAINPGRGYEQYF. The CDR3 DNA sequence: TGTGCCATCAACCCCGGGAGGGGCTACGAGCAGTACTTC.